The 30 T cell receptor beta chains below were found in one sample sequenced in a study of Graves' ophthalmopathy and Graves' hyperthyroidism. RNA served as the template for amplifying TCR beta CDR3 regions. HTBI primers primed a first-round RT-PCR, and a second-round multiplex PCR followed. TCRdb recomputed calls from the multiplex PCR reads with MiXCR, one row per CDR3 protein. The table has 600,000 to 950,000 distinct CDR3 sequences, roughly 40% seen once. The source material was peripheral blood. The receptor source for this set is an adult man with Graves' ophthalmopathy.

As to this clonotype: The CDR3 carries no conserved terminal phenylalanine or tryptophan, so it likely arises from a read error. This chain uses TRBV5-1 with TRBJ1-2; a possible D gene is TRBD1 (6 bases). The germline V gene has CDR1 SGHRS and CDR2 YFSETQ. The ends were cut back, 4 bases at V and 2 bases at J, with 12 bases in the middle. The CDR3 covers 14 residues. The CDR3 loop reads CASSIQGGNYGYTL. DNA of the CDR3: TGCGCCAGCAGCATACAGGGTGGGAACTATGGCTACACCCTC.

The chain joins TRBV20-1 to TRBJ1-2; no firm D call. V was shortened by 3 bases and J by 8 bases, with 10 bases between the two germline ends. Looked up from germline, CDR1 is DFQATT and CDR2 is SNEGSKA (reference sequence). This CDR3 has 11 residues. The CDR3 region is CSARLSLGYTF. The CDR3 DNA reads as TGCAGTGCTAGGCTCAGCTTAGGCTACACCTTC.

This clonotype was picked up a small number of times. This CDR3 reads CASRWDRASNQPQHF. Written as DNA, the CDR3 is TGTGCCAGTAGGTGGGACAGGGCAAGCAATCAGCCCCAGCATTTT. V and J are TRBV19 and TRBJ1-5, with TRBD1 matching 9 bases. Unmatched junction bases numbered 4, after V lost 6 bases and J lost 1 base. The germline gives CDR1 LNHDA, CDR2 SQIVND (reference sequence). The length of the CDR3 is 15 residues.

This chain joins TRBV7-9 and TRBJ1-2; D ambiguous. The CDR3 is 14 amino acids. The V gene lost 3 bases and the J gene lost 5 bases, with 13 bases spanning the gap. Germline values: CDR1 SEHNR, CDR2 FQNEAQ (reference sequence). CDR3 DNA: TGTGCCAGCAGCTTGGTCGAGGCCTCTTATGGCTACACCTTC. This gives the protein CASSLVEASYGYTF.

The chain uses TRBV5-1 and TRBJ1-1, with a tentative D call TRBD1 (6 bases). CDR1 and CDR2 from the germline V gene are SGHRS and YFSETQ. With 2 bases removed from V and 6 bases from J, the gap between germline ends came to 11 bases. The CDR3 length is 13 residues. In DNA form, the CDR3 reads TGCGCCAGCAGCTTTCAGGGGCATGCTGAAGCTTTCTTT. It specifies CASSFQGHAEAFF.

This clonotype was detected only a few times. The junction shows a germline mismatch at one end, possibly a read error. This chain uses TRBV6-5 with TRBJ2-7; TRBD1 matches at 10 bases. Germline V lookup: CDR1 MNHEY, CDR2 SVGAGI. The CDR3 is 14 amino acids. The CDR3 coding sequence is TGTGCCAGCAGTTACCTCCGGGACAGGGGCGCCCAGGACTTC. This codes for CASSYLRDRGAQDF.

This chain connects TRBV2 to TRBJ2-7; no reliable D call. V was shortened by 7 bases and J by 0 bases, with 7 bases between the two germline ends. Germline V CDR1 and CDR2: SNHLY, FYNNEI. The length of the CDR3 is 12 residues. CDR3: CASKVSSYEQYF. DNA of the CDR3: TGTGCCAGCAAGGTTAGCTCCTACGAGCAGTACTTC.

V usage is TRBV11-2 and J usage is TRBJ1-4; 8 nucleotides match TRBD1. The germline CDR1 and CDR2 sequences are SGHAT and FQNNGV. Trimming removed 8 bases from V and 8 bases from J; junction bases left unmatched: 4. The CDR3 sequence is 12 residues long. The CDR3 loop is CASGGTGEKLFF. The CDR3 region has the DNA TGTGCCAGCGGGGGGACAGGCGAAAAACTGTTTTTT. Variable domain in full (rest from reference TRBV11-2 and TRBJ1-4): EAGVAQSPRYKIIEKRQSVAFWCNPISGHATLYWYQQILGQGPKLLIQFQNNGVVDDSQLPKDRFSAERLKGVDSTLKIQPAKLEDSAVYLCASGGTGEKLFFGSGTQLSVL.

This rearrangement joins TRBV25-1 to TRBJ1-1; 8 nucleotides line up with TRBD1. The CDR3 spans 15 residues. In germline, CDR1 is MGHDK, CDR2 SYGVNS. V shed 9 bases and J 5 bases; nucleotides not matched to a gene: 14. CDR3 coding DNA: TGTGCCAGTACAAAATCAGGGGGCGGTGGGACTGAAGCTTTCTTT. It yields the protein CASTKSGGGGTEAFF. Complete variable domain (other parts from reference TRBV25-1 and TRBJ1-1): EADIYQTPRYLVIGTGKKITLECSQTMGHDKMYWYQQDPGMELHLIHYSYGVNSTEKGDLSSESTVSRIRTEHFPLTLESARPSHTSQYLCASTKSGGGGTEAFFGQGTRLTVV.

A word on this clonotype: Sequence at one end of the junction differs from germline and may be a read error. CDR3 sequence (DNA): TGTGCCGGCAGCTTAGCGGGGGGAGAACAAGAGACCCAGTACTTC. Residues: CAGSLAGGEQETQYF. The rearrangement joins TRBV7-3 to TRBJ2-5, with 10 bases identical to TRBD2. This CDR3 is built from 15 residues. Germline V gives CDR1 SGHTA, CDR2 FQGTGA.

This clonotype has a count of ten or more. The genes are TRBV11-2 and TRBJ1-2; D uncertain. Trimming stripped 0 bases from V and 4 bases from J, with 9 bases between. The CDR3 contains 14 residues. Germline values: CDR1 SGHAT, CDR2 FQNNGV. CDR3 DNA: TGTGCCAGCAGCTTAGAAGGGAACGGCTATGGCTACACCTTC. This codes for CASSLEGNGYGYTF.

CDR3 residues: CASSWTAKNIQYF. DNA for the CDR3: TGTGCCAGCAGCTGGACAGCGAAAAACATTCAGTACTTC. The chain combines TRBV7-9 with TRBJ2-4; D may be TRBD1 (6 bases). Per the germline V gene, CDR1 is SEHNR and CDR2 is FQNEAQ (reference sequence). V was trimmed by 4 bases and J by 4 bases, leaving 8 bases between them. The CDR3 covers 13 residues.

This clonotype appeared many times. The chain carries TRBV7-2 and TRBJ1-3; D remains unclear. The CDR3 loop spans 15 amino acids. The germline V and J ends were trimmed by 2 bases and 1 base, with 9 bases remaining between them. In germline, CDR1 is SGHTA, CDR2 FQGNSA. In nucleotides, the CDR3 is TGTGCCAGCAGCTTACTGGGTTTGTCTGGAAACACCATATATTTT. It codes for CASSLLGLSGNTIYF.

The V gene is TRBV7-2, the J gene TRBJ1-6; D perhaps matches TRBD1 (6 bases). V was shortened by 6 bases and J by 0 bases, with 12 bases between the two germline ends. From germline, CDR1 is SGHTA and CDR2 FQGNSA. This CDR3 comprises 16 residues. This CDR3 reads CASSRTVSSYNSPLHF. CDR3 nucleotide sequence: TGTGCCAGCAGTCGGACAGTCAGCTCCTATAATTCACCCCTCCACTTT.

Concerning this clonotype itself: An end of the junction differs from the germline gene, which may be a read error. J is TRBJ2-1 and V is TRBV5-1; no clear D. Per the germline V gene, CDR1 is SGHRS and CDR2 is YFSETQ. There are 12 residues in the CDR3. CDR3 nucleotide sequence: TGTGCCAGCAGCTTTCTGGGCGATGAGCAGTTCTTC. Its translation is CASSFLGDEQFF.

This clonotype was detected many times. The chain employs TRBV7-9 and TRBJ1-4, with D maybe TRBD1 (6 bases). Trimming stripped 5 bases from V and 4 bases from J, with 11 bases between. The CDR3 has 14 amino acids. Germline CDR1 is SEHNR and CDR2 is FQNEAQ (reference sequence). This chain's CDR3 is CASSRRGGNEKLFF. The CDR3 DNA reads TGTGCCAGCAGCCGCAGGGGCGGTAATGAAAAACTGTTTTTT.

This clonotype was counted ten times or more. The DNA of the CDR3 is TGTGCCAGTTACGAGATTAACTATGGCTACACCTTC. Its translation is CASYEINYGYTF. The V call is TRBV25-1, the J call TRBJ1-2; D gene unclear. The CDR3 consists of 12 residues. Trimming took 9 bases from V and 1 from J, leaving 9 bases between them. The germline CDR1 and CDR2 sequences are MGHDK and SYGVNS.

About this clonotype: Since a much larger clone is just one base distant, this may be a read error. The chain is built from TRBV5-4 and TRBJ1-1, with D perhaps TRBD1 (5 bases). From germline, CDR1 is SGHNT and CDR2 YYREEE (reference sequence). The CDR3 contains 13 residues. CDR3 DNA sequence: TGTGCCACCAGCTCTAAGGGACACACTGAAGCTTTCTTT. Protein product: CATSSKGHTEAFF.

This clonotype was observed many times. The rearrangement links TRBV11-2 to TRBJ1-5; D unresolved. CDR1 is SGHAT, CDR2 FQNNGV, per germline. CDR3 length equals 13 residues. The germline V and J ends were trimmed by 5 bases and 3 bases, with 8 bases remaining between them. The CDR3 region has the DNA TGTGCCAGCAGCCGTGGGGTCAATCAGCCCCAGCATTTT. It is translated as CASSRGVNQPQHF.

This clonotype has at least ten counts. V gene TRBV7-9 combines with J gene TRBJ2-5; D gene unclear. Germline loops: CDR1 SEHNR, CDR2 FQNEAQ (reference sequence). Trimming cost V 1 base and J 3 bases, with 9 bases left between them. The CDR3 is 14 amino acids. DNA of the CDR3: TGTGCCAGCAGCTTAGTCGAACAGAAAGAGACCCAGTACTTC. As protein: CASSLVEQKETQYF.

CDR3 amino acids: CASSLNPAGGEKLFF. In DNA, the CDR3 is TGTGCCAGCAGCTTAAATCCAGCGGGCGGTGAAAAACTGTTTTTT. The J gene is TRBJ1-4, the V gene TRBV7-2; D unclear. V was shortened by 2 bases and J by 7 bases, with 14 bases between the two germline ends. Germline CDR1 is SGHTA and CDR2 is FQGNSA. CDR3 size: 15 residues.

V usage is TRBV10-3 and J usage is TRBJ1-6; a possible D gene is TRBD1 (6 bases). The CDR3 has 11 amino acids. Germline CDR1 ENHRY, CDR2 SYGVKD. V lost 10 bases and J lost 11, with 12 bases in between. Written as DNA, the CDR3 is TGTGCCAGCAGGGGCGGAGCACCCCTCCACTTT. This codes for CASRGGAPLHF.

This clonotype was seen only a few times. The chain joins TRBV29-1 to TRBJ2-3, with a weak D call TRBD2 (5 bases). In germline, CDR1 is SQVTM, CDR2 ANQGSEA. The CDR3 length is 10 residues. V was cut by 4 bases and J by 7 bases, with 6 bases left in between. In DNA, the CDR3 is TGCAGCGTTGGAGGGAATACGCAGTATTTT. As protein: CSVGGNTQYF.

Turning to this clonotype: This may arise from a read error, as a much more abundant clone is one base away. V usage is TRBV10-2 and J usage is TRBJ2-6; no reliable D call. V was cut by 4 bases and J by 4 bases, with 14 bases left in between. The germline V gene encodes CDR1 WSHSY and CDR2 SAAADI. This CDR3 spans 16 amino acids. The CDR3, as DNA: TGCGCCAGCAGTGGGTCGAGGCTCTTGGGGGCCAACGTCCTGACTTTC. Amino acid sequence: CASSGSRLLGANVLTF.

This clonotype was seen a few times. This sequence joins TRBV7-2 and TRBJ1-4, with D unresolved. This CDR3 comprises 13 residues. V lost 3 bases, J lost 8 bases, and 10 bases lay in between. The germline V gene encodes CDR1 SGHTA and CDR2 FQGNSA. The CDR3 loop is CASSLRIAEKLFF. In nucleotides, the CDR3 is TGTGCCAGCAGCTTGAGAATAGCGGAAAAACTGTTTTTT.

This clonotype has a count of ten or more. The chain recombines TRBV2 with TRBJ1-1; D not certain. Germline V gives CDR1 SNHLY, CDR2 FYNNEI. This CDR3 contains 15 residues. V lost 3 bases, J lost 1 base, and 12 bases lay in between. The DNA of the CDR3 is TGTGCCAGCAGTGACCCGCCAAGAGGGAACACTGAAGCTTTCTTT. The encoded protein is CASSDPPRGNTEAFF.

The genes are TRBV11-2 and TRBJ2-3; 7 bases map to TRBD1. V lost 5 bases to trimming and J lost 4 bases; unmatched junction nucleotides: 9. From germline, CDR1 is SGHAT and CDR2 FQNNGV. The CDR3 length is 15 residues. CDR3 region: CASSRQTGISDTQYF. The CDR3 DNA sequence: TGTGCCAGCAGCCGACAGACAGGGATCTCAGATACGCAGTATTTT.

The rearrangement links TRBV10-3 to TRBJ2-5; no clear D. Germline lookup yields CDR1 ENHRY and CDR2 SYGVKD. There are 10 residues in the CDR3. V dropped 2 bases and J dropped 7 bases, with 2 bases sitting between them. The CDR3 bases are TGTGCCATCAGTGAGATGACCCAGTACTTC. It encodes CAISEMTQYF.

In its sample, this clonotype was seen many times. This rearrangement joins TRBV9 to TRBJ2-7; D not resolved. Germline CDR1 SGDLS, CDR2 YYNGEE. Trimming shortened V by 3 bases and J by 3 bases, and 4 bases separated the two germline ends. The CDR3 runs 11 residues. CDR3 sequence reads: CASSDVYEQYF. CDR3 DNA sequence: TGTGCCAGCAGCGACGTCTACGAGCAGTACTTC.

This clonotype was counted at least ten times. The chain couples TRBV29-1 to TRBJ2-6; weak D call: TRBD2 (5 bases). CDR3 length: 14 residues. Germline V gives CDR1 SQVTM, CDR2 ANQGSEA. V was pared by 3 bases and J by 2 bases, with 8 bases between. The CDR3 here is CSVDLGAGANVLTF. In nucleotides, the CDR3 is TGCAGCGTTGATTTGGGAGCTGGGGCCAACGTCCTGACTTTC.